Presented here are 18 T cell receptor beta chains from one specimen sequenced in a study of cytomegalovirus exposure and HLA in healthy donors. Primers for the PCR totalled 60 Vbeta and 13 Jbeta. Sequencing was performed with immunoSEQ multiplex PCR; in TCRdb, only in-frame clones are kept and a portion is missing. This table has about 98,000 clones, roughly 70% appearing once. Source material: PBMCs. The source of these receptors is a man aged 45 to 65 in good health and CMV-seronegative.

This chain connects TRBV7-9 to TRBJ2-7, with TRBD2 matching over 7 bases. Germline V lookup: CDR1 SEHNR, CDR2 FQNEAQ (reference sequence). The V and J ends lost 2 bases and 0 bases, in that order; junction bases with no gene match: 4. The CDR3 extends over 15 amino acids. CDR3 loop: CASSLSGLGSYEQYF. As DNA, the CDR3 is TGTGCCAGCAGCTTATCAGGACTAGGCTCCTACGAGCAGTACTTC.

The CDR3 DNA reads as TGTGCCAGCAGCTTAAATCTCCTTGGGGCGGAACAGCCCCAGCATTTT. It specifies CASSLNLLGAEQPQHF. The rearrangement uses TRBV7-8 and TRBJ1-5; D is perhaps TRBD1 (5 bases). V shed 2 bases and J shed 7 bases, with 18 bases lying between them. From germline, CDR1 is SGHVS and CDR2 FQNEAQ. The CDR3 is made up of 16 amino acids.

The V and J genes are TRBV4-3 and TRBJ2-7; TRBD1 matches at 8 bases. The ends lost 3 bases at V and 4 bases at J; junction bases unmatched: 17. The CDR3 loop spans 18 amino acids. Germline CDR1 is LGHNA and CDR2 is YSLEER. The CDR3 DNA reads TGCGCCAGCAGCCAGTACCCACAGGGGGATTTAGTTGGGTACGAGCAGTACTTC. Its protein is CASSQYPQGDLVGYEQYF.

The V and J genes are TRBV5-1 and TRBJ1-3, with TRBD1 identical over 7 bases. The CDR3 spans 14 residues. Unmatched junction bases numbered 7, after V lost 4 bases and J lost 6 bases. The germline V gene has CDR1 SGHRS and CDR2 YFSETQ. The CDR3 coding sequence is TGCGCCAGCAGCCCGACAGGGACAATAAACACCATATATTTT. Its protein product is CASSPTGTINTIYF.

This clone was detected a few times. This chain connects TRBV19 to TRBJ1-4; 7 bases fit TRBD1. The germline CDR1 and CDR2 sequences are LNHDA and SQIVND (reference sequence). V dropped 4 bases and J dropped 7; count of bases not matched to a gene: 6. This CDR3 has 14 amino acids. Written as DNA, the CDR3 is TGTGCCAGTAGTACCCTCCGGGACAGTGAAAAACTGTTTTTT. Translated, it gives CASSTLRDSEKLFF.

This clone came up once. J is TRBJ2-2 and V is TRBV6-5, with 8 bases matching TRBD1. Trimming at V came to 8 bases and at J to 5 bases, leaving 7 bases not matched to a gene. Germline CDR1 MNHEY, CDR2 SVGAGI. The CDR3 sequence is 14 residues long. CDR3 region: CASSRTGRTGELFF. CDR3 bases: TGTGCCAGCTCGAGGACAGGGCGAACCGGGGAGCTGTTTTTT.

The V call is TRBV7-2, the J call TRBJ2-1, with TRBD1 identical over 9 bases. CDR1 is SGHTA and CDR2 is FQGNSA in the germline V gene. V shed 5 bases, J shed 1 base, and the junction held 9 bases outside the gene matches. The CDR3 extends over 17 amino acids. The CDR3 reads CASSPHRDRDSYNEQFF. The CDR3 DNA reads TGTGCCAGCAGCCCTCACCGGGACAGGGATTCCTACAATGAGCAGTTCTTC.

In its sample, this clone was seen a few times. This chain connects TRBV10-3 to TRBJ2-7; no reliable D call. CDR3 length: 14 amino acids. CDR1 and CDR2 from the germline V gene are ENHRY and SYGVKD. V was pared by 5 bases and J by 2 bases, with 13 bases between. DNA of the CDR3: TGTGCCATCAGTAGTCAGTTTCTCCCCTACGAGCAGTACTTC. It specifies CAISSQFLPYEQYF.

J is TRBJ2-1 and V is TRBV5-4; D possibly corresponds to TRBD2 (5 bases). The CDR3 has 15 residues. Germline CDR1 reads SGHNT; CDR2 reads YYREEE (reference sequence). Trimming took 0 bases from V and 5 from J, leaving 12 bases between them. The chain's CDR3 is CASSLGLAGNNEQFF. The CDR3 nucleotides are TGTGCCAGCAGCTTGGGTCTAGCAGGAAACAATGAGCAGTTCTTC.

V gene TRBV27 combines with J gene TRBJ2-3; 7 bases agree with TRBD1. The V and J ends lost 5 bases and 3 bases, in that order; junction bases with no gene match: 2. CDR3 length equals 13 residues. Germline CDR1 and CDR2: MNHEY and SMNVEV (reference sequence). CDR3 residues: CASSPGQTDTQYF. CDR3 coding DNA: TGTGCCAGCAGTCCGGGACAGACAGATACGCAGTATTTT.

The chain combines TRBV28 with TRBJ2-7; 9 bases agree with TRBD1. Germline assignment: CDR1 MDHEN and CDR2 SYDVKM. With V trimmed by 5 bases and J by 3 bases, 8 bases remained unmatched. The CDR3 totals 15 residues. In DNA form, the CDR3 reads TGTGCCAGCAGTCCTGGGACAGGGCTGGGCTACGAGCAGTACTTC. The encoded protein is CASSPGTGLGYEQYF.

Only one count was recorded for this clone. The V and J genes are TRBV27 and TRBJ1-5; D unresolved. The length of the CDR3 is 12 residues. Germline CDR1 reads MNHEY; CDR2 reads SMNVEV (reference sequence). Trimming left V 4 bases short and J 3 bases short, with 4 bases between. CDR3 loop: CASSSFNQPQHF. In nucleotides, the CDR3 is TGTGCCAGCAGTTCATTCAATCAGCCCCAGCATTTT.

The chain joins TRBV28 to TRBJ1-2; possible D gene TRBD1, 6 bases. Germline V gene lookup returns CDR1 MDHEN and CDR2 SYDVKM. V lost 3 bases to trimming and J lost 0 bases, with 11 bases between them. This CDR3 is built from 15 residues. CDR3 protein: CASSLGGGANYGYTF. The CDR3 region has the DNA TGTGCCAGCAGTTTGGGTGGGGGCGCTAACTATGGCTACACCTTC.

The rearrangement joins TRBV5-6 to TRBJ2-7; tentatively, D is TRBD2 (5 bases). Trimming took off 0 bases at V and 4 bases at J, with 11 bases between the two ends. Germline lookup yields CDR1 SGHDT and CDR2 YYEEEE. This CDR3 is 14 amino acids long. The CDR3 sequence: CASSLGASQYEQYF. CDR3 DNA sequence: TGTGCCAGCAGCTTGGGTGCTAGCCAGTACGAGCAGTACTTC.

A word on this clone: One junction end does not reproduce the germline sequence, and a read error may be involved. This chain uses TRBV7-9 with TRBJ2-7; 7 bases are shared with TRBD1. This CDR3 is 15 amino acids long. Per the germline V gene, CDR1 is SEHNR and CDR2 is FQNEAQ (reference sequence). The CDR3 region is CACSSGTVKVYEQYF. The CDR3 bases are TGTGCCTGCAGCTCCGGGACAGTAAAAGTCTACGAGCAGTACTTC. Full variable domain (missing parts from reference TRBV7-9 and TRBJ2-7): DTGVSQNPRHKITKRGQNVTFRCDPISEHNRLYWYRQTLGQGPEFLTYFQNEAQLEKSRLLSDRFSAERPKGSFSTLEIQRTEQGDSAMYLCACSSGTVKVYEQYFGPGTRLTVT.

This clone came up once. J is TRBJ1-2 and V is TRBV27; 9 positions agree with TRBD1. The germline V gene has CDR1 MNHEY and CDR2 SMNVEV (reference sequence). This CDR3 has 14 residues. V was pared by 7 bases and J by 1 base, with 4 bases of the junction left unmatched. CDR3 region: CASKYRGLNYGYTF. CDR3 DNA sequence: TGTGCCAGCAAATACAGGGGGCTTAACTATGGCTACACCTTC.

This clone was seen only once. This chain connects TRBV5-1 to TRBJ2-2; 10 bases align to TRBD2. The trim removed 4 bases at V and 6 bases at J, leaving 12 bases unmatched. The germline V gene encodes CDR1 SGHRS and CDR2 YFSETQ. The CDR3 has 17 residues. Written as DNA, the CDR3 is TGCGCCAGCAGCATCCCCTTAGCGGGAGGAGTTGCCGGGGAGCTGTTTTTT. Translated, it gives CASSIPLAGGVAGELFF.

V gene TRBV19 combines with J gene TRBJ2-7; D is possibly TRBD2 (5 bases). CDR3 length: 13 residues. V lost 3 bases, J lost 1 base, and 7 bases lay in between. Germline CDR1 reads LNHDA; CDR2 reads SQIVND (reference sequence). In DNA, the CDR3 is TGTGCCAGTAGTATGGACTTGTCCTACGAGCAGTACTTC. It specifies CASSMDLSYEQYF.